The 7 T cell receptor beta chains presented below share a single source sample, sequenced in a study of shared clonotypes between healthy human individuals. Method: immunoSEQ multiplex PCR; TCRdb's copy keeps in-frame clones and lacks some. The table lists about 2.4 million clones, 80% to 95% of them singletons. Material: naive CD4+ T cells from PBMCs. Regarding subset: CD45RA+ positively selected. The source is a man younger than 30 in good health. Some clones in this sample may be carry-over from other donors' samples.

V and J are TRBV28 and TRBJ1-5; D gene ambiguous. The CDR3 is made up of 15 amino acids. Germline V CDR1 and CDR2: MDHEN, SYDVKM. V lost 6 bases and J lost 3, with 15 bases in between. The CDR3 loop reads CASRLLETLNQPQHF. CDR3 nucleotides: TGTGCCAGCAGGCTCCTTGAGACTCTCAATCAGCCCCAGCATTTT.

Turning to this clone: Within the sample, other DNA sequences also encode this same CDR3. The chain has TRBV7-3 and TRBJ2-6; D unresolved. This CDR3 contains 15 residues. Germline CDR1 SGHTA, CDR2 FQGTGA. Trimming shortened V by 4 bases and J by 0 bases, and 7 bases separated the two germline ends. The DNA for the CDR3 is TGTGCCAGCAGCTCTGGTAGCTCTGGGGCCAACGTCCTGACTTTC. It encodes CASSSGSSGANVLTF. The full variable domain, its missing parts supplied by reference TRBV7-3 and TRBJ2-6, is GAGVSQTPSNKVTEKGKYVELRCDPISGHTALYWYRQSLGQGPEFLIYFQGTGAADDSGLPNDRFFAVRPEGSVSTLKIQRTERGDSAVYLCASSSGSSGANVLTFGAGSRLTVL.

The rearrangement joins TRBV27 to TRBJ1-2; 9 bases line up with TRBD1. Germline-derived CDR1 and CDR2 are MNHEY and SMNVEV (reference sequence). The junction had 9 bases not matched to a gene; V was cut back by 9 bases and J by 4 bases. The CDR3 is 14 amino acids. The CDR3 coding sequence is TGTGCCAGTAGACCGGGACAGGGTCCCTATGGCTACACCTTC. Translated, it gives CASRPGQGPYGYTF.

The genes are TRBV5-1 and TRBJ2-5; a weak D match, TRBD1 (6 bases). CDR1 is SGHRS, CDR2 YFSETQ, per germline. V was shortened by 4 bases and J by 3 bases, with 13 bases between the two germline ends. The CDR3 has 14 residues. The CDR3 DNA sequence: TGCGCCAGCAGCGAACAGGGTCTTGAAGAGACCCAGTACTTC. This sequence encodes CASSEQGLEETQYF. The whole variable domain, filled in from reference TRBV5-1 and TRBJ2-5, reads KAGVTQTPRYLIKTRGQQVTLSCSPISGHRSVSWYQQTPGQGLQFLFEYFSETQRNKGNFPGRFSGRQFSNSRSEMNVSTLELGDSALYLCASSEQGLEETQYFGPGTRLLVL.

V is TRBV5-1 and J is TRBJ1-4, with D unclear. CDR1 and CDR2 (germline): SGHRS, YFSETQ. Between the trimmed V and J ends, which lost 1 base and 12 bases, there was a span of 10 bases. CDR3 length: 12 residues. CDR3 loop: CASSLSGRELFF. The CDR3 region has the DNA TGCGCCAGCAGCTTGAGCGGTAGAGAACTGTTTTTT.

The chain has TRBV7-8 and TRBJ1-2; D is uncertain. The CDR3 sequence is 12 residues long. Deletions cut 1 base from V and 4 bases from J, with 4 bases between. Germline V lookup: CDR1 SGHVS, CDR2 FQNEAQ. This CDR3 reads CASSLGSYGYTF. In DNA, the CDR3 is TGTGCCAGCAGCTTAGGATCCTATGGCTACACCTTC.

This rearrangement joins TRBV28 to TRBJ2-7; 7 nucleotides agree with TRBD2. CDR1 is MDHEN, CDR2 SYDVKM, per germline. J lost 8 bases, V lost 6 bases, and 19 bases had no gene match. This CDR3 is 16 amino acids long. The CDR3 DNA reads as TGTGCCAGCAGCCCGGGGGGACTCTACAACCCGACCCAGCAGTACTTC. Encoded protein: CASSPGGLYNPTQQYF. The full variable domain, completed using reference TRBV28 and TRBJ2-7, is DVKVTQSSRYLVKRTGEKVFLECVQDMDHENMFWYRQDPGLGLRLIYFSYDVKMKEKGDIPEGYSVSREKKERFSLILESASTNQTSMYLCASSPGGLYNPTQQYFGPGTRLTVT.